This T cell receptor (beta chain) was retrieved from a study of blood T cell repertoires in COVID-19. Study-wide background: Donors in the United States, Italy and Spain gave samples during acute or convalescent COVID-19.

Generated by immunoSEQ multiplex PCR, the TCRdb table keeps only in-frame clones and is missing some. Among some 290,000 clones listed, around 90% were seen once. Germline CDR1 reads MGHDK; CDR2 reads SYGVNS. The CDR3 totals 11 residues. The V and J ends lost 4 bases and 7 bases respectively, with 7 bases between them. This clone turned up a few times. The sequencing input was peripheral blood. This TCR was recovered from a woman aged 50 to 65 who had recovered from COVID-19. The chain uses TRBV25-1 and TRBJ1-1; D not resolved. The CDR3 loop reads CASSAGVEAFF. CDR3 nucleotides: TGTGCCAGCAGTGCGGGAGTTGAAGCTTTCTTT.